Listed below are T cell receptor beta chains from one sample, sequenced in a study of OX40 agonist ivuxolimab in advanced cancers. This table comes from immunoSEQ multiplex PCR, and its TCRdb copy is limited to in-frame clones, with some not included. The sample has about 50,000 clones, 84% seen once. Sample: CD4+ or CD8+ T cells sorted from blood, taken in a trial of the OX40 agonist ivuxolimab. These receptors were taken from an adult with an advanced solid tumor such as melanoma, head and neck, liver or kidney cancer. The CDR3 runs from the conserved cysteine through the conserved F or W. The order of the fields is D gene, J gene, clone size, V gene, CDR3 protein, CDR3 DNA. A D gene is named only where the DNA matches it firmly. A clone size is listed for some rows: how often the clone was seen (once, few, many), or a class if it is expanded.

D: -
J: TRBJ1-2
size: -
V: TRBV12-5
CDR3: CASGSAYGYTF
DNA: TGTGCTAGTGGTTCAGCGTATGGCTACACCTTC

D: -
J: TRBJ2-3
size: once
V: TRBV7-9
CDR3: CASSLAVQMNTDTQYF
DNA: TGTGCCAGCAGCTTAGCGGTACAGATGAACACAGATACGCAGTATTTT

D: -
J: TRBJ2-5
size: -
V: TRBV5-5
CDR3: CASSLSQRKETQYF
DNA: TGTGCCAGCAGCTTGTCTCAGCGGAAAGAGACCCAGTACTTC

D: -
J: TRBJ2-5
size: -
V: TRBV9
CDR3: CASSPRGSGPQETQYF
DNA: TGTGCCAGCAGCCCCCGGGGGAGCGGGCCACAAGAGACCCAGTACTTC

D: -
J: TRBJ2-7
size: once
V: TRBV7-2
CDR3: CASSPQADPSYEQYF
DNA: TGTGCCAGCAGTCCCCAGGCCGATCCCTCCTACGAGCAGTACTTC

D: TRBD1
J: TRBJ2-7
size: -
V: TRBV6-1
CDR3: CASSLGGTGTYEQYF
DNA: TGTGCCAGCAGTCTGGGGGGGACAGGGACCTACGAGCAGTACTTC

D: TRBD1
J: TRBJ2-7
size: -
V: TRBV9
CDR3: CASSVAPGQEDYEQYF
DNA: TGTGCCAGCAGCGTAGCCCCGGGACAGGAAGACTACGAGCAGTACTTC

D: -
J: TRBJ2-7
size: -
V: TRBV2
CDR3: CASSEYYEQYF
DNA: TGTGCCAGCAGTGAGTACTACGAGCAGTACTTC

D: TRBD1
J: TRBJ1-1
size: -
V: TRBV5-6
CDR3: CASSWTGSTEAFF
DNA: TGTGCCAGCAGCTGGACAGGGAGCACTGAAGCTTTCTTT

D: -
J: TRBJ1-5
size: once
V: TRBV12-5
CDR3: CASGFPHQPQHF
DNA: TGTGCTAGTGGTTTCCCTCATCAGCCCCAGCATTTT

D: -
J: TRBJ2-7
size: -
V: TRBV6-1
CDR3: CASRGGGSYEQYF
DNA: TGTGCCAGCAGGGGGGGAGGCTCCTACGAGCAGTACTTC

D: TRBD2
J: TRBJ2-2
size: few
V: TRBV7-2
CDR3: CASRLLAGGDTGELFF
DNA: TGTGCCAGCAGACTACTAGCGGGGGGCGACACCGGGGAGCTGTTTTTT

D: -
J: TRBJ2-2
size: -
V: TRBV6-1
CDR3: CASSGEPSFTGELFF
DNA: TGTGCCAGCAGTGGAGAGCCTAGCTTCACCGGGGAGCTGTTTTTT

D: TRBD1
J: TRBJ2-1
size: -
V: TRBV6-5
CDR3: CASRPTGGRYNEQFF
DNA: TGTGCCAGCAGGCCAACAGGGGGCCGGTACAATGAGCAGTTCTTC

D: TRBD1
J: TRBJ1-2
size: -
V: TRBV5-5
CDR3: CASSQGQGLYGYTF
DNA: TGTGCCAGCAGCCAGGGACAGGGACTTTATGGCTACACCTTC

D: -
J: TRBJ2-7
size: -
V: TRBV5-1
CDR3: CASSSSLGSYEQYF
DNA: TGCGCCAGCAGCTCCAGCCTGGGCTCCTACGAGCAGTACTTC

D: -
J: TRBJ2-2
size: few
V: TRBV18
CDR3: CASSPEYVVTGELFF
DNA: TGTGCCAGCTCACCTGAGTACGTGGTTACCGGGGAGCTGTTTTTT

D: TRBD1
J: TRBJ1-4
size: -
V: TRBV2
CDR3: CASRTGQKFATNEKLFF
DNA: TGTGCCAGCAGGACGGGACAGAAATTTGCTACTAATGAAAAACTGTTTTTT

D: -
J: TRBJ1-2
size: -
V: TRBV6-5
CDR3: CASSYSIMNYGYTF
DNA: TGTGCCAGCAGTTACTCGATTATGAACTATGGCTACACCTTC

D: TRBD1
J: TRBJ1-2
size: -
V: TRBV6-5
CDR3: CASSYVGQGNYGYTF
DNA: TGTGCCAGCAGTTATGTGGGACAGGGGAACTATGGCTACACCTTC

D: TRBD2
J: TRBJ2-5
size: once
V: TRBV11-3
CDR3: CASSSGLAGAGETQYF
DNA: TGTGCCAGCAGCTCGGGACTAGCGGGGGCGGGGGAGACCCAGTACTTC

D: TRBD1
J: TRBJ2-1
size: once
V: TRBV6-5
CDR3: CASSSRGTGTHNEQFF
DNA: TGTGCCAGCAGTTCCAGGGGGACAGGGACACACAATGAGCAGTTCTTC

D: -
J: TRBJ2-7
size: few
V: TRBV12-5
CDR3: CASGLVGLEQYF
DNA: TGTGCTAGTGGTTTGGTAGGACTCGAGCAGTACTTC

D: TRBD1
J: TRBJ1-2
size: -
V: TRBV18
CDR3: CASSPGQEISGYTF
DNA: TGTGCCAGCTCACCCGGACAGGAGATAAGTGGCTACACCTTC

D: -
J: TRBJ1-1
size: -
V: TRBV7-3
CDR3: CASSIGHNTEAFF
DNA: TGTGCCAGCAGCATAGGACACAACACTGAAGCTTTCTTT

D: TRBD1
J: TRBJ1-1
size: -
V: TRBV12-5
CDR3: CASGTGGVWTEAFF
DNA: TGTGCTAGTGGTACAGGGGGCGTTTGGACTGAAGCTTTCTTT

D: -
J: TRBJ1-2
size: few
V: TRBV7-9
CDR3: CASSSGALYGYTF
DNA: TGTGCCAGCAGCTCAGGGGCCCTCTATGGCTACACCTTC

D: TRBD2
J: TRBJ2-1
size: -
V: TRBV12-5
CDR3: CASGLGLAGEQFF
DNA: TGTGCTAGTGGTTTGGGACTAGCGGGTGAGCAGTTCTTC

D: TRBD2
J: TRBJ2-3
size: -
V: TRBV6-6
CDR3: CASSPLAGTDTQYF
DNA: TGTGCCAGCAGTCCTCTAGCGGGCACAGATACGCAGTATTTT

D: -
J: TRBJ1-1
size: once
V: TRBV7-3
CDR3: CASSQELNTEAFF
DNA: TGTGCCAGCAGCCAAGAGTTGAACACTGAAGCTTTCTTT

D: -
J: TRBJ2-7
size: -
V: TRBV5-5
CDR3: CASSLERGVEQYF
DNA: TGTGCCAGCAGCCTAGAAAGGGGGGTTGAGCAGTACTTC

D: -
J: TRBJ2-4
size: -
V: TRBV20-1
CDR3: CSVPTGNIQYF
DNA: TGCAGTGTCCCGACAGGAAACATTCAGTACTTC

D: -
J: TRBJ1-2
size: -
V: TRBV27
CDR3: CASSRTRNYGYTF
DNA: TGTGCCAGCAGTCGCACAAGAAACTATGGCTACACCTTC

D: -
J: TRBJ1-3
size: -
V: TRBV12-5
CDR3: CASGPQGTGGNTIYF
DNA: TGTGCTAGTGGGCCCCAAGGAACCGGAGGAAACACCATATATTTT

D: TRBD2
J: TRBJ2-7
size: -
V: TRBV7-9
CDR3: CASSSGLAESYEQYF
DNA: TGTGCCAGCAGCTCCGGACTAGCGGAATCCTACGAGCAGTACTTC

D: -
J: TRBJ2-7
size: -
V: TRBV19
CDR3: CASSTRRDRGTYEQYF
DNA: TGTGCCAGTAGTACCCGACGGGACCGAGGAACTTACGAGCAGTACTTC

D: -
J: TRBJ2-5
size: -
V: TRBV19
CDR3: CASSITPGRQETQYF
DNA: TGTGCCAGTAGTATCACCCCGGGACGGCAAGAGACCCAGTACTTC

D: TRBD2
J: TRBJ2-3
size: once
V: TRBV13
CDR3: CASIHRTRRVGDTQYF
DNA: TGTGCCAGCATCCACCGGACTAGGAGGGTGGGCGATACGCAGTATTTT

D: -
J: TRBJ2-3
size: once
V: TRBV5-4
CDR3: CASSLGGVLTDTQYF
DNA: TGTGCCAGCAGCTTGGGGGGGGTCCTCACAGATACGCAGTATTTT

D: -
J: TRBJ1-6
size: -
V: TRBV11-3
CDR3: CASSPMSSYNSPLHF
DNA: TGTGCCAGCAGTCCGATGAGCTCCTATAATTCACCCCTCCACTTT

D: -
J: TRBJ2-3
size: -
V: TRBV10-3
CDR3: CAISESTGAYTQYF
DNA: TGTGCCATCAGTGAGTCAACGGGTGCATATACGCAGTATTTT

D: -
J: TRBJ2-2
size: -
V: TRBV5-1
CDR3: CASSPLASRGTGELFF
DNA: TGCGCCAGCAGCCCCCTCGCTTCCCGGGGCACCGGGGAGCTGTTTTTT

D: TRBD1
J: TRBJ2-1
size: -
V: TRBV5-6
CDR3: CASSLLGTGAMYEQFF
DNA: TGTGCCAGCAGCTTACTCGGGACAGGGGCTATGTATGAGCAGTTCTTC

D: -
J: TRBJ2-5
size: -
V: TRBV6-6
CDR3: CASSTGLVQTQYF
DNA: TGTGCCAGCAGTACGGGACTTGTTCAGACCCAGTACTTC

D: TRBD2
J: TRBJ2-3
size: once
V: TRBV7-2
CDR3: CASSLEGTSRSTDTQYF
DNA: TGTGCCAGCAGCTTGGAGGGGACTAGCCGAAGCACAGATACGCAGTATTTT